The count of the clone carrying this TCR beta chain is one. The target antigen is unknown. The data were obtained in a study of regulatory T cells in long-lasting Graves disease. Study observations and caveats: The study found persistent patients shared more public clonotypes (2,741) than new patients (just over 950).

According to the study, TCR beta libraries were built with iRepertoire HTBI primers and CDR3-region Arm-PCR. MiXCR, applied by TCRdb to the multiplex PCR reads, yields one record per CDR3 protein. The repertoire consists of 450,000 to 650,000 distinct CDR3 sequences, with around 15% occurring once and the leading ten covering roughly 25%. Time point meaning: newly diagnosed GD, antithyroid drugs for less than 3 months. Researchers made the TCR library from RNA that was extracted from PBMCs. Patients of an endocrinology department in Xi'an, China, were included. The germline V gene encodes CDR1 SGHRS and CDR2 YFSETQ. The CDR3 loop spans 15 amino acids. Trimming left V 4 bases short and J 2 bases short, with 15 bases between. The data were also submitted as part of a second study, on T cells in Graves' hyperthyroidism and ophthalmopathy. As reported in that work: A first-round RT-PCR of the TCR CDR3 used the HTBI primer set. Stable hyperthyroidism was told apart from ophthalmopathy by a model built on 13 V-J features.

The sequences come from peripheral blood mononuclear cells (PBMCs), collected at new diagnosis, from a patient treated with antithyroid drugs. This rearrangement joins TRBV5-1 to TRBJ1-1; unclear D gene. The TCR sequence derives from a middle-aged woman with Graves disease. The CDR3 reads CASSLDGMPNTEAFF. In DNA form, the CDR3 reads TGCGCCAGCAGCCTAGACGGGATGCCCAACACTGAAGCTTTCTTT.